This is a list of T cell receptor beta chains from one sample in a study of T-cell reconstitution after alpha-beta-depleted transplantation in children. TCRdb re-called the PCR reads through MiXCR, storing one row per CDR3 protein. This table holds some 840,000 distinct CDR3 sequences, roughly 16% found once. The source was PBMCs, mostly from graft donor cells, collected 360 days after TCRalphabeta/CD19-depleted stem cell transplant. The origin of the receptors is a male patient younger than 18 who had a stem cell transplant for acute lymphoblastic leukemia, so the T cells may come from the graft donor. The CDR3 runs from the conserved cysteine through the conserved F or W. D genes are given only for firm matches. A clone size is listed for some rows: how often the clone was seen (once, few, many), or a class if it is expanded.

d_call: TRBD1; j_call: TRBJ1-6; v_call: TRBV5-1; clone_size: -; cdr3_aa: CASSLEGQPNSPLHF; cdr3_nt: TGCGCCAGCAGCTTGGAGGGACAGCCCAATTCACCCCTCCACTTT
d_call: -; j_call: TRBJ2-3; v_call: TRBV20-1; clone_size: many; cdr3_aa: CSARSGSSTDTQYF; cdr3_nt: TGCAGTGCTAGATCGGGGTCTAGCACAGATACGCAGTATTTT
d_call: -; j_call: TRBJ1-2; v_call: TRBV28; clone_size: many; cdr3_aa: CASSLMGFDGYTF; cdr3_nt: TGTGCCAGCAGTTTGATGGGTTTCGATGGCTACACCTTC
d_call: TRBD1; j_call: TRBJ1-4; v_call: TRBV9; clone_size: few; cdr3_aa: CASSARTGVNEKLFF; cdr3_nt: TGTGCCAGCAGCGCAAGGACAGGGGTAAATGAAAAACTGTTTTTT
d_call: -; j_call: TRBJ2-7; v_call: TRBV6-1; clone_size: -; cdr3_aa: CASTFIGALEDEQYF; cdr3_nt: TGTGCCAGCACCTTCATCGGGGCACTGGAGGACGAGCAGTACTTC
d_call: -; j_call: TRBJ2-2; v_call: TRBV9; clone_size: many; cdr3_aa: CASSVRNTGELFF; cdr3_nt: TGTGCCAGCAGCGTACGAAACACCGGGGAGCTGTTTTTT
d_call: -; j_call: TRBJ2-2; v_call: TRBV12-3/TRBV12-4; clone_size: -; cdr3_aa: CASSLRIGKGTSGELFF; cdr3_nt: TGTGCCAGCAGTTTGCGTATCGGGAAGGGAACGAGCGGGGAGCTGTTTTTT
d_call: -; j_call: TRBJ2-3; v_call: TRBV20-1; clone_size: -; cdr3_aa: CSGGWASDTQYF; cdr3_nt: TGCAGTGGGGGGTGGGCATCAGATACGCAGTATTTT
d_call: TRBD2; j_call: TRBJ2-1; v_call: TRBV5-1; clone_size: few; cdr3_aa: CASSLPGLAGVTNEQFF; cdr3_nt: TGCGCCAGCAGCCTCCCCGGACTAGCGGGAGTAACGAATGAGCAGTTCTTC
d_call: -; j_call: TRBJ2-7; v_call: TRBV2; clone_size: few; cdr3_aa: CASNPRGIGYEQYF; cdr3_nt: TGTGCCAGCAATCCTAGGGGGATTGGCTACGAGCAGTACTTC
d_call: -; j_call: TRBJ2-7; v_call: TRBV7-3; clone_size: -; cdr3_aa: CASSLSGVGLGSYEQYF; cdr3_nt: TGTGCCAGCAGCTTATCGGGAGTCGGTTTAGGGTCCTACGAGCAGTACTTC
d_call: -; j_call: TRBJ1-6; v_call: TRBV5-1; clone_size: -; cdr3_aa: CASSFTDSPLHF; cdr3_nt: TGCGCCAGCAGCTTCACAGATTCACCCCTCCACTTT
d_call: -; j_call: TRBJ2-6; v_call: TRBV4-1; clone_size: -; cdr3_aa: CASSPLLNPSNVLTF; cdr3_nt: TGCGCCAGCAGTCCCCTATTAAATCCCTCCAACGTCCTGACTTTC
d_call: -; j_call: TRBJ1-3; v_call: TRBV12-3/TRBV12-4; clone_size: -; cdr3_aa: CASSFAGSGGNTIYF; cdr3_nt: TGTGCCAGCAGTTTTGCGGGGTCCGGGGGAAACACCATATATTTT
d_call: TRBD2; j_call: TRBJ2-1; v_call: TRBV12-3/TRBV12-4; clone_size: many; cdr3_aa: CASRFSGRRDEQFF; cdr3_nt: TGTGCCAGCAGATTTAGCGGGAGACGCGATGAGCAGTTCTTC
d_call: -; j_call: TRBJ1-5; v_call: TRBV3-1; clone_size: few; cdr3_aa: CASSRKLKGQPQHF; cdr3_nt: TGTGCCAGCAGCCGGAAATTAAAAGGTCAGCCCCAGCATTTT
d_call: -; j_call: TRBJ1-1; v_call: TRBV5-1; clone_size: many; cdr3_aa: CASSPTTGRNTEAFF; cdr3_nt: TGCGCCAGCAGCCCAACCACAGGGAGGAACACTGAAGCTTTCTTT
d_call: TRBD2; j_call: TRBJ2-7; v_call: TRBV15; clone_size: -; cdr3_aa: CATSRAGPGLAGGHEQYF; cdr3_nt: TGTGCCACCAGCAGGGCAGGACCCGGACTAGCGGGAGGGCACGAGCAGTACTTC
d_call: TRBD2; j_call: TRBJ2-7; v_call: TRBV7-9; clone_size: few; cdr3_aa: CASSSKLSSGLDEQYF; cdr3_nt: TGTGCCAGCAGCTCCAAATTGTCTAGCGGGTTAGACGAGCAGTACTTC
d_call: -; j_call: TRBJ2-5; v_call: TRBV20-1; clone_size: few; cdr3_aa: CSASQSSQYF; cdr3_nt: TGCAGTGCTTCACAGAGTTCCCAGTACTTC
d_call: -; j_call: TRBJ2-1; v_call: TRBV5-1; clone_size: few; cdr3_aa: CASSLPRLNEQFF; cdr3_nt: TGCGCCAGCAGCTTACCTAGACTTAATGAGCAGTTCTTC
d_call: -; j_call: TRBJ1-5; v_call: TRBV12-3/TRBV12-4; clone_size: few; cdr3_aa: CASSSQGSQHF; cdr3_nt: TGTGCCAGCAGTTCTCAGGGTTCCCAGCATTTT
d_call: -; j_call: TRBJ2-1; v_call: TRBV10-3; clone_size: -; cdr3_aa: CAISGDSYNEQFF; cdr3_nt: TGTGCCATCAGTGGGGACTCCTACAATGAGCAGTTCTTC
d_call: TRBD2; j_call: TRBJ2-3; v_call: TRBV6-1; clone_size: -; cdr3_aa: CASAPRLAGADTQYF; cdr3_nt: TGTGCCAGCGCCCCCAGACTAGCGGGAGCAGATACGCAGTATTTT
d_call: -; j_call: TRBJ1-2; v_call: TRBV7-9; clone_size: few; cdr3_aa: CASGLSGVVYGYTF; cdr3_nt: TGTGCCAGCGGTTTATCCGGGGTGGTCTATGGCTACACCTTC
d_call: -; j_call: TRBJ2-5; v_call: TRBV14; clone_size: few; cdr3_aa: CASSRNLGRETQYF; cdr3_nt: TGTGCCAGCAGCCGGAATCTAGGGCGGGAGACCCAGTACTTC
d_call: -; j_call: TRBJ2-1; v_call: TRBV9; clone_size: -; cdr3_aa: CASSVQRSSYNEQFF; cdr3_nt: TGTGCCAGCAGCGTGCAGCGGAGCTCCTACAATGAGCAGTTCTTC